This T cell receptor (beta chain) stems from a study of blood T cell repertoires in COVID-19. Study details: Collection of acute and convalescent COVID-19 samples took place in the United States, Italy and Spain. The cDNA or gDNA used as material had been derived from T cells, B-cell-depleted T cells, or PBMCs.

CDR3 length: 17 amino acids. Germline CDR1 LGHDT, CDR2 YNNKEL (reference sequence). V was clipped by 4 bases and J by 1 base; unmatched bases: 6. Under the authors' procedure: Amplification from reference gene primers served as the basis for estimated nucleated cell counts. Clones were read by immunoSEQ multiplex PCR, and TCRdb kept only the in-frame ones, dropping some. D and trimming were read from the DNA, whereas the V and J calls and clone size are those reported in that table. The table includes about 160,000 clones, about 80% detected once. The gene calls are TRBV3-1 (or the pseudogene TRBV3-2) and TRBJ2-3, with 12 bases aligning to TRBD2. This clonotype was obtained from a woman of 80 years or more with acute or convalescent COVID-19. Sequenced material: peripheral blood. The CDR3 nucleotides are TGTGCCAGCAGCCTACGGACTAGCGGGGCACGCACAGATACGCAGTATTTT. This gives the protein CASSLRTSGARTDTQYF.